This T cell receptor beta chain was sequenced in a study of blood T cells in healthy people across ages. Points from the study as a whole: Fewer expanded clones and more diversity marked long-lived versus aged donors.

It was with a sample-barcoded 5' primer and a J-beta primer mix that a second PCR of roughly 7 to 12 cycles was run. All samples yielded 3 million or more CDR3-containing paired-end reads. Via MiXCR, TCRdb re-called the 5' RACE reads, giving one row per CDR3 protein. The profile shows approximately 800,000 distinct CDR3 sequences, about half of them singletons. Germline CDR1 is MDHEN and CDR2 is SYDVKM. The CDR3 covers 14 residues. In the case of this clonotype: The antigen is unknown.

This chain links TRBV28 with TRBJ2-4; D call uncertain. The J call may be mistaken, given a closer DNA end match to TRBJ2-7. This TCR was recovered from an older man in good health. Material: blood. CDR3: CASSLSPASYEQYF. The CDR3 nucleotides are TGTGCCAGCAGTTTATCCCCAGCTTCCTACGAGCAGTACTTC.